This TCR beta chain was documented in a study of blood T cell repertoires in COVID-19. Overall study context: Samples of COVID-19 (acute and convalescent) were obtained from the United States, Italy and Spain. Sample material is recorded as cDNA or gDNA derived from T cells, B-cell-depleted T cells, or PBMCs.

Assignment of participants to cohorts was predicated upon participant-reported clinical history. Authors' methods: Amplification from reference gene primers served as the basis for estimated nucleated cell counts. Sequenced by immunoSEQ multiplex PCR; TCRdb stores in-frame clones only, minus some. D and trimming come from the DNA, and the V and J calls and clone size come from that table. The sample has approximately 170,000 clones, around 79% seen once. The sequence was obtained from a woman in her 70s in a cohort exposed to, infected with or recovered from COVID-19 (not recorded which). Source material: PBMCs or T cells enriched from blood (not recorded which).

The CDR3 loop reads CASSFSTTTNEKLFF. CDR3 nucleotide sequence: TGTGCCAGCAGCTTTTCTACCACAACTAATGAAAAACTGTTTTTT. The rearrangement links TRBV7-2 to TRBJ1-4; no definite D call. V dropped 3 bases and J dropped 0 bases, with 8 bases sitting between them. This CDR3 has 15 amino acids. Germline V lookup: CDR1 SGHTA, CDR2 FQGNSA.